The clone carrying this T cell receptor (beta chain) has ten or more counts. Its cognate antigen is unknown. This specimen belongs to a study of T cells in Graves' hyperthyroidism and ophthalmopathy. About the research overall: Peripheral blood draws took place at initial diagnosis, ahead of any treatment. Study-wide findings and caveats: Researchers found most expanded thyroid clonotypes above 0.001 in blood as well.

Patients showing uncontrolled infection, other autoimmune disease, pregnancy or lactation were ineligible. Template material for amplifying TCR beta CDR3 regions consisted of RNA transcripts. With the HTBI primer set, the TCR CDR3 went through a first round of RT-PCR. One entry per CDR3 protein results from TCRdb running MiXCR on the multiplex PCR reads. The sample has about 300,000 distinct CDR3 sequences; 15% to 20% are singletons. With V trimmed by 8 bases and J by 2 bases, 8 bases remained unmatched. The length of the CDR3 is 14 residues. Germline lookup yields CDR1 MDHEN and CDR2 SYDVKM. The sample consisted of blood. This chain links TRBV28 with TRBJ2-7; 8 nucleotides line up with TRBD1. The sequence was obtained from a man between 50 and 59 years old with Graves' ophthalmopathy. CDR3 coding DNA: TGTGCCAGCTCCTCGACAGGGGACACCTACGAGCAGTACTTC. It encodes CASSSTGDTYEQYF.